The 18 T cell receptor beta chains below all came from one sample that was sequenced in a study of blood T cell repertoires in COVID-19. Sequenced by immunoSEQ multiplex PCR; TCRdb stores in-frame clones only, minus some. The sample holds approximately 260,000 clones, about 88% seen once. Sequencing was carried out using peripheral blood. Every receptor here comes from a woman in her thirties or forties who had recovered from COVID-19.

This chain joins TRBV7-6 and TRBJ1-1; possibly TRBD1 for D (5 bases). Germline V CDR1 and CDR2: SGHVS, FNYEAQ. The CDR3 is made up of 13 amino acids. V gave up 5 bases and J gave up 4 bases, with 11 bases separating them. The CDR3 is CASSLGGSTEAFF. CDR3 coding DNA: TGTGCCAGCAGCCTCGGGGGATCCACTGAAGCTTTCTTT.

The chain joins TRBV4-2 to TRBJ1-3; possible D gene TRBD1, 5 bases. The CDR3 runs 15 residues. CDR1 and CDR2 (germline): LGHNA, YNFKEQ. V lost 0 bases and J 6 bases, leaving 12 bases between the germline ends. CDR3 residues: CASSQDPGGANTIYF. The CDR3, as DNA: TGTGCCAGCAGCCAAGACCCGGGGGGAGCAAACACCATATATTTT.

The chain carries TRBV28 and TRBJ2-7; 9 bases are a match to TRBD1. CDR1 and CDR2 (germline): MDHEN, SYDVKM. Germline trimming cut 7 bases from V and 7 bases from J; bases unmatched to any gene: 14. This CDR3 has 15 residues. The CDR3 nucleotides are TGTGCCAGCACTTTTTCCGGGACAGGGCTACGGGAGCAGTACTTC. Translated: CASTFSGTGLREQYF.

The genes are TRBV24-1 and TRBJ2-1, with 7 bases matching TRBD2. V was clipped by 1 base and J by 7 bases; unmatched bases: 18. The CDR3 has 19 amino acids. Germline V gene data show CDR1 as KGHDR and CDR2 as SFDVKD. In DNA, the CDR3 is TGTGCCACCAGTGATTTCCATCCGACTAGCCGGCGTTGGATAAATGAGCAGTTCTTC. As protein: CATSDFHPTSRRWINEQFF.

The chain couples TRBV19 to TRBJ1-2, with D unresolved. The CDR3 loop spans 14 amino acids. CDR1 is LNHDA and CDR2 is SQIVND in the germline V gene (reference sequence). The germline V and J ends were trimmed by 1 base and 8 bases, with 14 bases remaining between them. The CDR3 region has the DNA TGTGCCAGTAGTATAGTCCCTGGACTGAGGGGCTACACCTTC. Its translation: CASSIVPGLRGYTF.

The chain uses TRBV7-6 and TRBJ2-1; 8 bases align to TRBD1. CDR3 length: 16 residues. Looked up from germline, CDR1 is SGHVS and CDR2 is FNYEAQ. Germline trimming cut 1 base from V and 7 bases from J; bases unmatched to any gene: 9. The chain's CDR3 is CASSLGEGQGGNEQFF. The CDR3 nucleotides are TGTGCCAGCAGCTTAGGAGAAGGACAGGGAGGAAATGAGCAGTTCTTC.

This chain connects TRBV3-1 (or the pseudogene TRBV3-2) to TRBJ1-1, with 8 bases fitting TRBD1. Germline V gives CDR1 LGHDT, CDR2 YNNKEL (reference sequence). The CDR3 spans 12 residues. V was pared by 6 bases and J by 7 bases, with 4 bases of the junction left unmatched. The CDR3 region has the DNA TGTGCCAGCAGACACGGACAGGGTGAAGCTTTCTTT. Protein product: CASRHGQGEAFF.

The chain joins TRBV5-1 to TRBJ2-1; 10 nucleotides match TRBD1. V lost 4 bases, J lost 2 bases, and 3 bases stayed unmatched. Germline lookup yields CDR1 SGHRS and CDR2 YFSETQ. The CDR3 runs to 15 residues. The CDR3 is CASSPTGGPYNEQFF. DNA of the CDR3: TGCGCCAGCAGCCCGACAGGGGGCCCCTACAATGAGCAGTTCTTC. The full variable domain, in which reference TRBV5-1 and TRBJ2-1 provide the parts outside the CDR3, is KAGVTQTPRYLIKTRGQQVTLSCSPISGHRSVSWYQQTPGQGLQFLFEYFSETQRNKGNFPGRFSGRQFSNSRSEMNVSTLELGDSALYLCASSPTGGPYNEQFFGPGTRLTVL.

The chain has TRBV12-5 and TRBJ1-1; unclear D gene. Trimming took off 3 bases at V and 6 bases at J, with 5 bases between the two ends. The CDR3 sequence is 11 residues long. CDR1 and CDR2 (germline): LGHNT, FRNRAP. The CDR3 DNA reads TGTGCTAGTGGTTTCGAGGCTGAAGCTTTCTTT. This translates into CASGFEAEAFF.

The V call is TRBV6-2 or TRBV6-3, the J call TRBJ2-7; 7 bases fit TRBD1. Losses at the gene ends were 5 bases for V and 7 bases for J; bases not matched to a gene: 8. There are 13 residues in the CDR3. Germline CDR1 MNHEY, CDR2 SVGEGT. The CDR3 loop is CASSGTDRWEQYV. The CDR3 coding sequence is TGTGCCAGCAGTGGGACAGATCGCTGGGAGCAGTACGTC.

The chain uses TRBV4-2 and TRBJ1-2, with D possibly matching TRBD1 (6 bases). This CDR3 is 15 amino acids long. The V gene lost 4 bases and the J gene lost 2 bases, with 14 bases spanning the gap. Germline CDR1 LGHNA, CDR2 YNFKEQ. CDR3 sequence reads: CASSPTGSENYGYTF. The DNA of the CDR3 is TGTGCCAGCAGCCCTACAGGGTCCGAGAACTATGGCTACACCTTC.

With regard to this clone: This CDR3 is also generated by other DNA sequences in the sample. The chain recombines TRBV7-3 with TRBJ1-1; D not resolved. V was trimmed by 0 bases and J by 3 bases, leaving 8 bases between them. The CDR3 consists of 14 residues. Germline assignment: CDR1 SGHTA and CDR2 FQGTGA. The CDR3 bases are TGTGCCAGCAGCTTAACTTCCGGTGACACTGAAGCTTTCTTT. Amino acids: CASSLTSGDTEAFF. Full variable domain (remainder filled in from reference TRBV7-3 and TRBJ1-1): GAGVSQTPSNKVTEKGKYVELRCDPISGHTALYWYRQSLGQGPEFLIYFQGTGAADDSGLPNDRFFAVRPEGSVSTLKIQRTERGDSAVYLCASSLTSGDTEAFFGQGTRLTVV.

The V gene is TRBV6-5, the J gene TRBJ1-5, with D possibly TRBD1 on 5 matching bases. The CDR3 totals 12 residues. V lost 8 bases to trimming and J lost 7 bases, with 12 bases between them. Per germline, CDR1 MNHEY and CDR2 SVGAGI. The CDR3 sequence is CASAGGGQPQHF. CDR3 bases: TGTGCCAGCGCCGGTGGGGGGCAGCCCCAGCATTTT.

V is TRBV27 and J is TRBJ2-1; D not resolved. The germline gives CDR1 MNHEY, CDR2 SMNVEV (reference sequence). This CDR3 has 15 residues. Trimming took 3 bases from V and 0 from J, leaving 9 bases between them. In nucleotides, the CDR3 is TGTGCCAGCAGTTTTTTCCCAGTCTCCTACAATGAGCAGTTCTTC. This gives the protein CASSFFPVSYNEQFF.

The CDR3 protein is CASSYRPNTEAFF. The CDR3, as DNA: TGTGCCAGCAGTTACAGGCCGAACACTGAAGCTTTCTTT. V is TRBV12-3 or TRBV12-4 and J is TRBJ1-1; D perhaps matches TRBD1 (5 bases). The ends were cut back, 4 bases at V and 1 base at J, with 7 bases in the middle. CDR3 length: 13 residues.

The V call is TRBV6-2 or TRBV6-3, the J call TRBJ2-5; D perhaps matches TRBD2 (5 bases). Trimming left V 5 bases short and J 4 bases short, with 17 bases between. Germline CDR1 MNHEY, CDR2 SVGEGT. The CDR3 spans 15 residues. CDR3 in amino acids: CASSQPTGRGETQYF. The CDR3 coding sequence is TGTGCCAGCAGTCAACCGACGGGGAGAGGAGAGACCCAGTACTTC.

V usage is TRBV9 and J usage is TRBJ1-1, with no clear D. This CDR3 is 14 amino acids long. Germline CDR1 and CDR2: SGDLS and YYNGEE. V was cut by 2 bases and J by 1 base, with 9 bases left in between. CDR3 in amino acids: CASSVDPQNTEAFF. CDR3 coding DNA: TGTGCCAGCAGCGTCGATCCACAGAACACTGAAGCTTTCTTT. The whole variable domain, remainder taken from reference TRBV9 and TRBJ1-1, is DSGVTQTPKHLITATGQRVTLRCSPRSGDLSVYWYQQSLDQGLQFLIQYYNGEERAKGNILERFSAQQFPDLHSELNLSSLELGDSALYFCASSVDPQNTEAFFGQGTRLTVV.

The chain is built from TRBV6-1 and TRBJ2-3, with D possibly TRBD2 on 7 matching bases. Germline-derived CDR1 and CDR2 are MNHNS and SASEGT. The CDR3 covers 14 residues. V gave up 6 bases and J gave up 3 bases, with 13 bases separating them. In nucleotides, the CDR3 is TGTGCCAGCAGCCGAGGGGGGGGGACAGATACGCAGTATTTT. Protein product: CASSRGGGTDTQYF.